A selection of T cell receptor beta chains follows, all from one sample in a study of T cell repertoires in cytomegalovirus infection. TCRdb passed the reads through MiXCR, listing each CDR3 protein once. The sample yields around 540,000 distinct CDR3 sequences, around 30% seen once. No antigen has been identified for these receptors. Sample: cultured PBMCs, taken from culture after CMV antigen stimulation. The receptor source for this set is a human donor in good health (CMV status not recorded). Some clones in this sample may be carry-over from other donors' samples. CDR3s include the opening cysteine and the closing phenylalanine or tryptophan. A D gene is named only where the DNA matches it firmly. Expanded clones get a size class; other rows say once, few or many, or leave the size out.

j_call,v_call,d_call,clone_size,cdr3_aa
TRBJ2-5,TRBV7-2,NA,few,CASSLESGKQETQYF
TRBJ2-3,TRBV7-2,NA,NA,CASSLVKALGTDTQYF
TRBJ1-2,TRBV12-3/TRBV12-4,TRBD1,NA,CASSLPTGNDRYGYTF
TRBJ1-1,TRBV11-1,NA,NA,CASSTYRGRFADTEAFF
TRBJ1-2,TRBV6-2/TRBV6-3,TRBD1,few,CASIKGAYGYTF
TRBJ2-1,TRBV4-3,TRBD2,NA,CASSHLGGTSGTAEQFF
TRBJ1-2,TRBV20-1,TRBD1,NA,CSAAGQGRDGYTF
TRBJ2-1,TRBV20-1,TRBD2,few,CSARGPQGTGTSGRNNEQFF
TRBJ2-6,TRBV4-3,NA,NA,CASSQEKIGTGANVLTF
TRBJ2-2,TRBV6-5,TRBD2,NA,CASSYYATSVYTGELFF
TRBJ2-1,TRBV2,TRBD2,NA,CASSEMGSGTSYNEQFF
TRBJ2-3,TRBV15,NA,NA,CATSSGDTQYF
TRBJ1-1,TRBV7-8,TRBD1,many,CASSLIPTTGTGGTEAFF
TRBJ2-5,TRBV7-2,NA,many,CASSSRETQYF
TRBJ2-1,TRBV28,NA,NA,CAAAGAAYNEQFF
TRBJ2-5,TRBV6-1,NA,NA,CASSDVISGGHRSQYF
TRBJ2-3,TRBV7-2,TRBD2,NA,CASSPGTSGARSDTQYF
TRBJ2-7,TRBV6-4,NA,few,CASRNRVPRGNYEQYF
TRBJ1-3,TRBV30,NA,NA,CAWTGSGNTIYF
TRBJ2-7,TRBV18,NA,NA,CASSPSTASYEQYF